What follows are 32 T cell receptor beta chains derived from one specimen sequenced in a study of graft-versus-host responses after intestinal transplantation. TCRdb's copy holds only in-frame clones and misses some; the assay was immunoSEQ multiplex PCR. There are 20,000 to 25,000 clones in the sample; about 92% occur only once, and around two fifths lies in the top ten. This specimen consisted of PBMCs, obtained approximately 260 days after intestinal transplant. The receptors were gathered from a human patient who received an intestinal transplant, so some T cells may come from the graft donor.

This clone is labeled as hyperexpanded. The chain combines TRBV5-6 with TRBJ2-7; the match to TRBD1 covers 8 bases. The CDR3 runs 17 residues. V dropped 2 bases and J dropped 0; count of bases not matched to a gene: 10. Germline V gives CDR1 SGHDT, CDR2 YYEEEE. CDR3: CASSLGAGGVISYEQYF. The CDR3 DNA follows: TGTGCCAGCAGCTTAGGAGCAGGGGGCGTTATCTCCTACGAGCAGTACTTC.

V and J are TRBV30 and TRBJ2-5, with 11 bases identical to TRBD2. Unmatched junction bases numbered 6, after V lost 2 bases and J lost 1 base. Germline lookup yields CDR1 GTSNPN and CDR2 SVGIG (reference sequence). The CDR3 covers 16 residues. CDR3 nucleotide sequence: TGTGCCTGGAGTCAAATAGCGGGAGGGCCCCAAGAGACCCAGTACTTC. This sequence encodes CAWSQIAGGPQETQYF.

This chain links TRBV19 with TRBJ1-1; D gene unclear. The CDR3 is 13 amino acids. Per germline, CDR1 LNHDA and CDR2 SQIVND (reference sequence). V gave up 3 bases and J gave up 0 bases, with 5 bases separating them. The CDR3 reads CASSISVNTEAFF. CDR3 bases: TGTGCCAGTAGTATTAGCGTGAACACTGAAGCTTTCTTT.

The rearrangement joins TRBV9 to TRBJ1-4; D might be TRBD1 (5 bases). CDR1 and CDR2 from the germline V gene are SGDLS and YYNGEE. The CDR3 has 15 amino acids. The V end lost 1 base, the J end lost 3 bases, and 10 bases lay between the germline ends. The CDR3 DNA reads TGTGCCAGCAGCGTAACGGGACGGGCTAATGAAAAACTGTTTTTT. Amino acids: CASSVTGRANEKLFF. Full variable domain (remainder filled in from reference TRBV9 and TRBJ1-4): DSGVTQTPKHLITATGQRVTLRCSPRSGDLSVYWYQQSLDQGLQFLIQYYNGEERAKGNILERFSAQQFPDLHSELNLSSLELGDSALYFCASSVTGRANEKLFFGSGTQLSVL.

This chain joins TRBV29-1 and TRBJ1-1; 9 bases are shared with TRBD1. In germline, CDR1 is SQVTM, CDR2 ANQGSEA. The CDR3 runs to 13 residues. J gave up 6 bases and V 3 bases, and 5 bases lay outside the gene matches. The CDR3 sequence: CSVDNRQGAEAFF. DNA of the CDR3: TGCAGCGTTGATAATCGACAGGGGGCTGAAGCTTTCTTT.

This chain uses TRBV7-1 with TRBJ2-1; D assignment may be TRBD1 or TRBD2 (5 bases each). TRBV7-1 counts as an open reading frame of uncertain function. The CDR3 runs 14 residues. V lost 4 bases, J lost 10 bases, and 17 bases lay in between. The CDR3 here is CASSLEGDPLEQFF. The CDR3 coding sequence is TGTGCCAGCAGCTTAGAAGGGGACCCCCTCGAGCAGTTCTTC.

This chain uses TRBV19 with TRBJ1-1; D perhaps matches TRBD1 (5 bases). The germline V gene encodes CDR1 LNHDA and CDR2 SQIVND (reference sequence). This CDR3 spans 15 amino acids. The ends were cut back, 5 bases at V and 4 bases at J, with 17 bases in the middle. CDR3 sequence reads: CASSYRAGRGTEAFF. The DNA for the CDR3 is TGTGCCAGTAGTTATAGAGCAGGGAGGGGCACTGAAGCTTTCTTT.

The chain is built from TRBV5-5 and TRBJ2-7; 9 nucleotides match TRBD1. Per the germline V gene, CDR1 is SGHKS and CDR2 is YYEKEE (reference sequence). The CDR3 is made up of 12 amino acids. The J segment lost 6 bases and the V segment lost 4 bases, leaving 2 bases of the junction unmatched. CDR3 DNA sequence: TGTGCCAGCAGCCAGACAGGGGGCGAGCAGTACTTC. It translates to CASSQTGGEQYF.

V usage is TRBV4-2 and J usage is TRBJ1-5; D call uncertain. Germline CDR1 and CDR2: LGHNA and YNFKEQ. V was shortened by 0 bases and J by 7 bases, with 13 bases between the two germline ends. The CDR3 totals 15 residues. The CDR3 sequence: CASSQERVVWQPQHF. Here the CDR3 DNA reads TGTGCCAGCAGCCAAGAACGGGTGGTATGGCAGCCCCAGCATTTT.

The chain is built from TRBV2 and TRBJ1-2, with TRBD1 matching 7 bases. This CDR3 comprises 15 residues. Trimming took 4 bases from V and 1 from J; bases not matched to a gene: 6. The V gene's germline CDR1 is SNHLY and CDR2 FYNNEI. This CDR3 reads CASSVGTAHNYGYTF. CDR3 sequence (DNA): TGTGCCAGCAGTGTTGGGACAGCCCATAACTATGGCTACACCTTC.

The chain is built from TRBV7-9 and TRBJ2-3; D might be TRBD2 (6 bases). Trimming took off 1 base at V and 0 bases at J, with 17 bases between the two ends. CDR3 length equals 18 residues. Germline V gives CDR1 SEHNR, CDR2 FQNEAQ (reference sequence). In DNA form, the CDR3 reads TGTGCCAGCAGCTTAGGGACCCTAGCGTTTTCTAGCACAGATACGCAGTATTTT. Translated, it gives CASSLGTLAFSSTDTQYF.

V is TRBV5-4 and J is TRBJ2-7, with a weak D call TRBD1 (5 bases). This CDR3 has 13 amino acids. The germline gives CDR1 SGHNT, CDR2 YYREEE (reference sequence). V was shortened by 1 base and J by 3 bases, with 8 bases between the two germline ends. The CDR3 protein is CASSLRRGYEQYF. In nucleotides, the CDR3 is TGTGCCAGCAGCTTGAGAAGGGGCTACGAGCAGTACTTC.

The V gene is TRBV6-5, the J gene TRBJ2-1, with 11 bases matching TRBD2. Trimming took 6 bases from V and 5 from J; bases not matched to a gene: 6. Germline loops: CDR1 MNHEY, CDR2 SVGAGI. This CDR3 is 15 amino acids long. The CDR3 DNA sequence: TGTGCCAGCAGCTCACTAGCGGGGGTGAACAATGAGCAGTTCTTC. This codes for CASSSLAGVNNEQFF.

The chain joins TRBV7-9 to TRBJ2-1, with 7 bases lining up with TRBD1. The V and J ends lost 2 bases and 5 bases, in that order; junction bases with no gene match: 6. The germline V gene encodes CDR1 SEHNR and CDR2 FQNEAQ (reference sequence). There are 15 residues in the CDR3. The CDR3 here is CASSLRQGVNNEQFF. The CDR3, as DNA: TGTGCCAGCAGCTTAAGACAGGGAGTCAACAATGAGCAGTTCTTC. The full variable domain, completed using reference TRBV7-9 and TRBJ2-1, is DTGVSQNPRHKITKRGQNVTFRCDPISEHNRLYWYRQTLGQGPEFLTYFQNEAQLEKSRLLSDRFSAERPKGSFSTLEIQRTEQGDSAMYLCASSLRQGVNNEQFFGPGTRLTVL.

The CDR3 nucleotides read TGCAGCGTTGATCCCGGGAGGGGCACCTACGAGCAGTACTTC. Protein product: CSVDPGRGTYEQYF. V is TRBV29-1 and J is TRBJ2-7; 8 bases map to TRBD2. CDR3 size: 14 residues. Germline V CDR1 and CDR2: SQVTM, ANQGSEA. V was clipped by 3 bases and J by 2 bases; unmatched bases: 6.

The V gene is TRBV27, the J gene TRBJ2-7, with a weak D call TRBD2 (6 bases). CDR1 and CDR2 from the germline V gene are MNHEY and SMNVEV (reference sequence). The length of the CDR3 is 14 residues. V was pared by 5 bases and J by 6 bases, with 17 bases between. The CDR3: CASSLSGARGEQYF. CDR3 DNA: TGTGCCAGCAGTCTCTCGGGAGCGCGGGGCGAGCAGTACTTC.

V gene TRBV5-1 combines with J gene TRBJ2-7; maybe TRBD1 (6 bases). The CDR3 has 15 residues. The germline V gene has CDR1 SGHRS and CDR2 YFSETQ. V gave up 0 bases and J gave up 1 base, with 11 bases separating them. This CDR3 is CASSLAMGQSYEQYF. CDR3 sequence (DNA): TGCGCCAGCAGCTTGGCGATGGGACAATCCTACGAGCAGTACTTC.

The chain carries TRBV5-1 and TRBJ1-3; 9 bases line up with TRBD1. Germline values: CDR1 SGHRS, CDR2 YFSETQ. CDR3 length equals 19 residues. Germline trimming cut 4 bases from V and 2 bases from J; bases unmatched to any gene: 16. Here the CDR3 reads CASSLYGTGQPFAGNTIYF. The CDR3 DNA is TGCGCCAGCAGCCTTTATGGGACAGGGCAACCGTTCGCTGGAAACACCATATATTTT.

This chain uses TRBV27 with TRBJ2-1, with 9 bases aligning to TRBD1. The CDR3 sequence is 15 residues long. The ends lost 6 bases at V and 4 bases at J; junction bases unmatched: 7. Germline CDR1 reads MNHEY; CDR2 reads SMNVEV (reference sequence). The CDR3 region is CASSSRQGEYNEQFF. The DNA of the CDR3 is TGTGCCAGCAGCTCCAGACAGGGGGAATACAATGAGCAGTTCTTC.

The table lists this clone with a few counts. Written as DNA, the CDR3 is TGCGCCAGCAGCCAAGAGGGGACTAGCGGCTACAATGAGCAGTTCTTC. Its protein product is CASSQEGTSGYNEQFF. The gene calls are TRBV4-1 and TRBJ2-1, with 11 bases aligning to TRBD2. Trimming cost V 0 bases and J 3 bases; bases outside gene matches: 1. Germline CDR1 reads MGHRA; CDR2 reads YSYEKL. CDR3 size: 16 residues.

This clone appeared once. Other DNA sequences in this sample translate to the same CDR3. The genes are TRBV29-1 and TRBJ2-2; 9 bases fit TRBD2. Germline CDR1 and CDR2: SQVTM and ANQGSEA. Trimming cost V 0 bases and J 3 bases; bases outside gene matches: 5. The CDR3 totals 16 residues. CDR3 coding DNA: TGCAGCGTTGAAGATCGGCGGGGGGGCTACACCGGGGAGCTGTTTTTT. As protein: CSVEDRRGGYTGELFF.

The V gene is TRBV5-1, the J gene TRBJ2-3, with 7 bases lining up with TRBD1. This CDR3 is built from 14 residues. J gave up 5 bases and V 2 bases, and 5 bases lay outside the gene matches. Germline CDR1 reads SGHRS; CDR2 reads YFSETQ. The CDR3, as DNA: TGCGCCAGCAGCTTTGTCAACAGGGGAGATACGCAGTATTTT. Amino acids: CASSFVNRGDTQYF.

This clone appeared once. The V call is TRBV7-9, the J call TRBJ2-7; D is perhaps TRBD1 (5 bases). Germline V gene data show CDR1 as SEHNR and CDR2 as FQNEAQ (reference sequence). V gave up 5 bases and J gave up 4 bases, with 9 bases separating them. The CDR3 runs 12 residues. The CDR3 sequence: CASSLDKYEQYF. CDR3 nucleotides: TGTGCCAGCAGCCTGGACAAATACGAGCAGTACTTC.

This clone came up a few times. The chain has TRBV19 and TRBJ1-2; D is perhaps TRBD1 (5 bases). The germline V gene has CDR1 LNHDA and CDR2 SQIVND (reference sequence). V was clipped by 9 bases and J by 5 bases, with 7 bases between them. This CDR3 is 10 amino acids long. CDR3 nucleotides: TGTGCCAGCCAGGGATATGGCTACACCTTC. Protein: CASQGYGYTF.

V gene TRBV28 combines with J gene TRBJ2-2; tentatively, D is TRBD2 (5 bases). The germline V gene encodes CDR1 MDHEN and CDR2 SYDVKM. The V end lost 3 bases, the J end lost 6 bases, and 14 bases lay between the germline ends. This CDR3 contains 15 residues. The CDR3 sequence is CASSLVEGTAGELFF. CDR3 DNA sequence: TGTGCCAGCAGTTTGGTTGAGGGAACCGCCGGGGAGCTGTTTTTT.

The rearrangement uses TRBV28 and TRBJ2-1, with D tentatively TRBD1 (5 bases). There are 14 residues in the CDR3. Per germline, CDR1 MDHEN and CDR2 SYDVKM. V lost 2 bases and J lost 8, with 13 bases in between. The CDR3 is CASSLIPTDYEQFF. The DNA of the CDR3 is TGTGCCAGCAGTTTAATCCCGACAGACTATGAGCAGTTCTTC.

CDR3 region: CASSSPILTEAFF. As DNA, the CDR3 is TGTGCCAGCTCTTCCCCCATCCTCACTGAAGCTTTCTTT. The V gene is TRBV25-1, the J gene TRBJ1-1; no clear D gene. Germline V gene sequence: CDR1 MGHDK, CDR2 SYGVNS. Trimming stripped 8 bases from V and 4 bases from J, with 14 bases between. This CDR3 region has 13 residues.

In nucleotides, the CDR3 is TGCGCCAGCAGCTTAGGGGGACTCACAGATACGCAGTATTTT. It translates to CASSLGGLTDTQYF. The V call is TRBV5-1, the J call TRBJ2-3; D is tentatively TRBD1 or TRBD2 (6 bases each). CDR3 size: 14 residues. CDR1 is SGHRS, CDR2 YFSETQ, per germline. Trimming pared 2 bases from V and 2 bases from J, leaving 9 bases between.

CDR3 nucleotide sequence: TGTGCCAGTACAACCCCCGGTGGAGTTTCAACTAATGAAAAACTGTTTTTT. It specifies CASTTPGGVSTNEKLFF. V gene TRBV19 combines with J gene TRBJ1-4; no definite D call. Germline CDR1 LNHDA, CDR2 SQIVND (reference sequence). V lost 7 bases, J lost 0 bases, and 18 bases lay in between. The CDR3 sequence is 17 residues long.

The rearrangement links TRBV5-1 to TRBJ2-3, with D possibly TRBD2 on 5 matching bases. CDR3 length: 16 residues. V gave up 0 bases and J gave up 0 bases, with 11 bases separating them. Germline CDR1 and CDR2: SGHRS and YFSETQ. CDR3 loop: CASSLASGSSTDTQYF. In DNA form, the CDR3 reads TGCGCCAGCAGCTTGGCCAGCGGCTCAAGCACAGATACGCAGTATTTT. Supplemented by reference TRBV5-1 and TRBJ2-3, the full variable domain reads KAGVTQTPRYLIKTRGQQVTLSCSPISGHRSVSWYQQTPGQGLQFLFEYFSETQRNKGNFPGRFSGRQFSNSRSEMNVSTLELGDSALYLCASSLASGSSTDTQYFGPGTRLTVL.

The rearrangement joins TRBV27 to TRBJ1-6, with 9 nucleotides matching TRBD1. V lost 5 bases to trimming and J lost 6 bases; unmatched junction nucleotides: 14. The CDR3 consists of 18 residues. Germline lookup yields CDR1 MNHEY and CDR2 SMNVEV (reference sequence). The CDR3 DNA sequence: TGTGCCAGCAGTAGAGAGACCATGGACAGGGGAGGTAATTCACCCCTCCACTTT. Protein product: CASSRETMDRGGNSPLHF.

The chain uses TRBV19 and TRBJ1-3; the D gene is possibly TRBD1 (5 bases). The CDR3 covers 15 residues. Deletions cut 7 bases from V and 0 bases from J, with 13 bases between. Germline V gene sequence: CDR1 LNHDA, CDR2 SQIVND (reference sequence). The CDR3 region has the DNA TGTGCCAGTACCCGGCAGGGCGACTCTGGAAACACCATATATTTT. Its protein is CASTRQGDSGNTIYF. The entire variable domain, with the rest obtained from reference TRBV19 and TRBJ1-3, is as follows: DGGITQSPKYLFRKEGQNVTLSCEQNLNHDAMYWYRQDPGQGLRLIYYSQIVNDFQKGDIAEGYSVSREKKESFPLTVTSAQKNPTAFYLCASTRQGDSGNTIYFGEGSWLTVV.